Sequencing of this T cell receptor (beta chain) was carried out in a study of STAT5B mutations in CD4+ large granular lymphocyte leukemia. Study-wide results and caveats: Main leukemic clonotypes were patient-specific, but around 25% appeared at low frequency elsewhere. TRBV06-family usage was enriched in top patient clones (8/27) versus controls (2/35). CD4-sorted patient repertoires seemed more clonal than healthy CD4+ repertoires.

Note on this clone: Its cognate antigen is unknown.

Measured with immunoSEQ multiplex PCR; TCRdb has only the in-frame clones, and not every one. Of 20,000 to 25,000 clones listed, over 70% are singletons. The germline V gene encodes CDR1 SGHVS and CDR2 FQNEAQ. V was trimmed by 5 bases and J by 0 bases, leaving 14 bases between them. The CDR3 has 15 amino acids. This receptor was identified in a human donor in good health. This sequence joins TRBV7-8 and TRBJ2-7, with D possibly TRBD1 on 5 matching bases. The source material was CD4+ T cells from blood buffy coats. This chain's CDR3 is CASSPDSTYSYEQYF. The CDR3 DNA is TGTGCCAGCAGCCCAGACAGTACTTACTCCTACGAGCAGTACTTC.